This T cell receptor beta chain originates from a study of monozygotic twins with cystic fibrosis. Study background: Roughly 3 micrograms of fragmented DNA underwent roughly 16 PCR cycles for library preparation.

Trimming took 4 bases from V and 4 from J, leaving 8 bases between them. This CDR3 contains 12 residues. Germline V gene sequence: CDR1 SEHNR, CDR2 FQNEAQ (reference sequence). Findings and caveats of the study: In this small cohort, shared CDR3 numbers showed no association with age, concordance or disease severity. Unrelated CF individuals shared fewer identical clonotypes than monozygotic CF twins.

TCRdb's copy holds only in-frame clones and misses some; the assay was immunoSEQ multiplex PCR. The sample contains about 22,000 clones, about 83% of which appear only once. Turning to this clone: Antigen unknown.

This TCR derives from a woman aged 25 to 45 with cystic fibrosis. V usage is TRBV7-9 and J usage is TRBJ2-7; D not certain. Sequencing input: blood. CDR3 in amino acids: CASSSHKYEQYF. The CDR3 DNA sequence: TGTGCCAGCAGCTCTCATAAGTACGAGCAGTACTTC.